The following is a T cell receptor (beta chain) sequence with its context. These data originate in a study of blood T cell repertoires in COVID-19. Study details: The United States, Italy and Spain provided the acute and convalescent COVID-19 samples.

Study processing details: From reference gene primer amplification, estimates of nucleated cell counts were derived. Assay: immunoSEQ multiplex PCR; the TCRdb copy retains only in-frame clones and omits some. The V and J calls and clone size were taken over from that table, and D and trimming were inferred from the DNA. The sample holds around 220,000 clones; less than 90% are singletons and the top ten take roughly 2%. Germline V lookup: CDR1 LNHDA, CDR2 SQIVND (reference sequence). The V end was cut by 5 bases, the J end by 0 bases, with 10 bases between. The CDR3 totals 14 residues. The sequencing input was peripheral blood. The V call is TRBV19, the J call TRBJ1-1; D not certain. This receptor was identified in a man aged 40-50 years with active or convalescent COVID-19. The CDR3 loop is CASSWWSLNTEAFF. The CDR3 DNA reads as TGTGCCAGTAGTTGGTGGAGCCTGAACACTGAAGCTTTCTTT.